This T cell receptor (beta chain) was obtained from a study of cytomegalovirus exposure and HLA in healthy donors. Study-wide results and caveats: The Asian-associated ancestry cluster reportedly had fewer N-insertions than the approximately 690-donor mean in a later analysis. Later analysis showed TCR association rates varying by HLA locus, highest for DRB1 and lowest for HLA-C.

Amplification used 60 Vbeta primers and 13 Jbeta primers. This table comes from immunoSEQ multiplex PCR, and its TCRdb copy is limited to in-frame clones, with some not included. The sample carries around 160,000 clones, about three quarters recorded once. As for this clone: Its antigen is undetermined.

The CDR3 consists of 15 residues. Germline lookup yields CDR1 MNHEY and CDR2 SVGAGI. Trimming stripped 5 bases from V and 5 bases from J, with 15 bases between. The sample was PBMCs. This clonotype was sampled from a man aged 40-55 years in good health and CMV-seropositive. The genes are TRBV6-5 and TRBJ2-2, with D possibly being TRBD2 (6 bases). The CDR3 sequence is CASSPRGGGTGELFF. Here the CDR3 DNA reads TGTGCCAGCAGTCCCCGGGGAGGTGGGACCGGGGAGCTGTTTTTT.